This TCR beta chain was identified during a study of cytomegalovirus exposure and HLA in healthy donors (dated by TCRdb to 2015 to 2018). In the study overall: An earlier analysis of about 560 of the donors reported 276 Gb of sequence data and around 120 million unique TCR beta sequences obtained from about 180 million T cells. Approximately 300 gigabases of sequencing data and approximately 92 million unique TCR sequences made up an early release that covered over 550 HLA-typed donors. The genetic ancestry cluster associated with self-reported Caucasian donors included 80% to 90% of the roughly 400 genotyped donors. The study was designed to test whether signatures of past pathogen exposure could be identified by cataloging public T cell receptors. The study profiled the T cell repertoires of about 720 subjects by immunosequencing and related them to cytomegalovirus serostatus. Besides the first cohort of under 700 subjects, a separate validation cohort made up of over 100 different subjects was used. The study combined high-throughput TCR immunosequencing, statistical association of individual TCRs with disease status, and machine learning to predict cytomegalovirus infection status. A later analysis re-analyzed previously published TCR beta repertoires from about 600 donors and added high-resolution HLA genotyping to study TCR occurrence patterns. Rather than using new phenotypic data, the later analysis identified candidate immune exposures from TCR beta sequences and from how often those sequences occurred across donors. An earlier analysis of 587 of the donors applied high-throughput TCR beta sequencing to assess whether each TCR beta V gene segment acted as functional or pseudogenic. Donor age, sex, ethnicity and CMV serostatus were compiled together with the repertoire data. In a later genetic analysis, genome-wide SNP genotypes for about 60% of the 666 donors were used, and that subset was treated as a discovery cohort. All discovery cohort repertoires had been generated using a single sequencing platform. Class I and class II HLA loci were covered by the typing at four-digit resolution. The number of typed donors differed by locus: about 620-640 for A, B, C, DRB1 and DQB1; 500 to 550 for DQA1; 606 for DPA1; and roughly 490 for DPB1. Roughly five DR-DQ haplotypes were treated as single units for association and clustering because of strong linkage in the cohort. Across under 500 genotyped donors of the cohort, an average of approximately 240,000 unique TCR beta nucleotide sequences per donor were sequenced, and 15% to 20% of those sequences were non-productive. What the research found in general, with its limitations: Cytomegalovirus status was reported to be diagnosed by the classifier with high specificity and sensitivity in both the original and validation cohorts. A further reported finding was that TCR beta sequences accurately predicted the HLA-A and HLA-B alleles for most subjects in the first cohort. V-gene and J-gene trimming of TCR beta chains was associated with a missense DCLRE1C variant in a later genetic analysis, and the association was replicated in an independent cohort. Only TCR beta chains were sequenced in this cohort, and the absence of alpha or paired-chain data limited detectable features. According to a later analysis, TCR association rates differed among HLA loci, with DRB1 alleles showing the most associated TCRs and HLA-C alleles showing the fewest. According to a later analysis, parvovirus B19, influenza, CMV and Epstein-Barr virus appeared linked to several top co-occurrence clusters. The earlier analysis of nearly 600 of the donors excluded approximately 15 rarely observed V segments, including chromosome 9 orphons, because counts were too low. It was suggested by the authors that the approach could potentially be generalized to other disease states and immunological phenotypes. For the cohort, immune exposure information was limited to CMV serostatus. Specific HLA alleles were associated with 15,000 to 20,000 TCR beta sequences at a false discovery rate of 0.05 in a later analysis. The sequencing pipeline was judged likely to have produced a cluster of highly shared sequence variants as a technical artifact. Correlated functional status among segregating V segments might be attributable to linkage disequilibrium, but an unknown experimental factor could not be ruled out. Most TCR sequences were seen in very few donors, while some public TCRs were found in many individuals. A later analysis found that HLA-associated TCR beta chains were more clonally expanded and had lower generation probabilities than equally common non-associated chains. Assigning TCR associations to individual alleles was difficult when HLA alleles, especially DR and DQ, strongly co-occurred. An earlier analysis of several hundred of the donors showed that most TCR beta V segments appeared in productive rearrangements either about 90% or about 30% of the time, which broadly matched IMGT annotations. Because the 87-base-pair reads could not distinguish some IMGT-functional V segments, including TRBV6-2 and TRBV6-3, those segments were excluded. Sequencing depth was assumed to be roughly uniform across donors in the presence/absence analyses, though that assumption may not hold. A total of 150 to 200 TCR beta chains were listed by the study as associated with cytomegalovirus. According to a later analysis, most CMV-associated TCR beta chains appeared to be HLA-restricted, and the HLA associations seemed to be driven largely by CMV exposure. In a later genetic analysis, fewer N-insertions in productive TCRs were reported among donors in an Asian-associated ancestry cluster than the approximately 670-donor mean. In vitro tests confirmed that a few of the cytomegalovirus-associated TCR beta chains recognize cytomegalovirus antigens. Because HLA typing was missing for some donors at each locus, association tests included only the typed subset.

To prepare the library, the immunoSEQ multiplex PCR assay was applied. The multiplex PCR relied on a mix of 60 forward primers for TCR Vbeta segments and 13 reverse primers for TCR Jbeta segments. The CDR3 region of rearranged TCR beta genes was amplified from genomic DNA with a multiplex PCR assay. On the Illumina HiSeq System, the amplified TCR beta libraries were sequenced as 87-base-pair reads. The original pipeline was this. A later analysis counted about 80 million unique TCR beta chains across the 550 to 700 repertoires, and roughly 10 million of these chains were shared by at least two donors. Raw reads were error-corrected and collapsed into unique sequences by a nearest-neighbor algorithm in which closely related sequences were merged to remove PCR and sequencing errors. Alignment of CDR3 sequences to IMGT reference sequences was used to assign V, D and J gene segments. For a sequence to be retained, a match of at least six nucleotides was required to both a V gene segment and a J gene segment. Rearrangements were classified as productive when the CDR3 lacked stop codons and remained in frame with V and J, and all other rearrangements were classified as non-productive. Following IMGT convention, CDR3 was defined as the stretch from the second conserved V-encoded cysteine to the conserved J-encoded phenylalanine. In an earlier analysis of more than 550 of the donors, sequences lacking an unambiguous match to a single V gene segment were excluded. An earlier analysis of several hundred of the donors called V segments functional above 56.7% productive rearrangements and segregating when the between-donor standard deviation exceeded 5%. A statistical classification framework was built to diagnose cytomegalovirus status from the catalog of TCR beta chain sequences. V and J gene assignment, in a later analysis, came from comparing TCR nucleotide sequences with IMGT/GENE-DB human TR gene sequences. The TCRdist pipeline was used in a later analysis to assign CDR3 sequences and most-parsimonious VDJ recombination scenarios. In a later analysis, each TCR beta chain was defined by its CDR3 amino acid sequence together with its V-gene family, and reads lacking a unique V-gene family were excluded. A later analysis removed 592 highly shared, low-generation-probability nucleotide sequences to deal with suspected cross-contamination and a sequencing artifact. In a later analysis, a clonal expansion index was calculated for each public chain from normalized within-repertoire ranks of inferred template counts. Generation probabilities in a later analysis came from a VDJ recombination model fitted to out-of-frame rearrangements, and those results were checked against IGoR. In a later analysis, hypergeometric tests were used to score TCR-TCR, TCR-HLA and TCR-CMV co-occurrence, with a repertoire-size bias correction applied to TCR pairs. False discovery rates were estimated in a later analysis by permuting HLA or CMV assignments 20 times. In a later analysis, co-occurring TCRs were grouped with DBSCAN, and TCRdist sequence similarity was added when clustering was performed within HLA-allele-positive subsets. For co-occurrence clustering, repertoires with fewer than 30,000 or more than 120,000 public chains were excluded, along with 4 to 6 repertoires with anomalous nucleotide sharing. TCRdb carries this immuneACCESS record with in-frame sequences only. Its versions omit some clonotypes, under half of them owing to an unresolved V gene in the studies checked, with the rest unexplained. V and J calls and clone size are copied from that table; D and trimming were computed from the DNA. This sample comprises 200,000 or so clones, 65% to 85% of them detected only once. Of the sample, roughly 3% falls within the top ten clones.

Note on this clone: Its antigen remains undetermined. No base quality values were provided; no much bigger clone lies one nucleotide off.

In total, roughly 710 healthy bone marrow donors made up the cohort. At the time of sampling, every cohort member was nominally healthy, though immune exposures that went unrecorded were likely present. The donor tested CMV seronegative and was one of the 352 seronegative cohort members. Every donor gave a peripheral blood sample, and the peripheral blood mononuclear cells from that sample were used for TCR beta sequencing. The Qiagen DNeasy Blood Extraction Kit was used to extract genomic DNA from the blood cell samples. The germline V gene yields SGDLS for CDR1 and YYNGEE for CDR2. V ends up 2 bases short and J 7 bases short, with an unmatched junction base count of 3. CDR3 length: 13 amino acids, cysteine to phenylalanine. The retained sequence is limited to the CDR3, 39 bases, with the frame set at the first base.

The V gene is TRBV9 and the J gene is TRBJ2-5, with 9 bases in between that match TRBD2. This clonotype was sampled from a woman in her twenties or thirties in good health and CMV-seronegative. Sequencing used PBMCs. The CDR3 has the sequence CASSVELAGTQYF. The sequenced DNA: TGTGCCAGCAGCGTCGAACTAGCGGGGACCCAGTACTTC.